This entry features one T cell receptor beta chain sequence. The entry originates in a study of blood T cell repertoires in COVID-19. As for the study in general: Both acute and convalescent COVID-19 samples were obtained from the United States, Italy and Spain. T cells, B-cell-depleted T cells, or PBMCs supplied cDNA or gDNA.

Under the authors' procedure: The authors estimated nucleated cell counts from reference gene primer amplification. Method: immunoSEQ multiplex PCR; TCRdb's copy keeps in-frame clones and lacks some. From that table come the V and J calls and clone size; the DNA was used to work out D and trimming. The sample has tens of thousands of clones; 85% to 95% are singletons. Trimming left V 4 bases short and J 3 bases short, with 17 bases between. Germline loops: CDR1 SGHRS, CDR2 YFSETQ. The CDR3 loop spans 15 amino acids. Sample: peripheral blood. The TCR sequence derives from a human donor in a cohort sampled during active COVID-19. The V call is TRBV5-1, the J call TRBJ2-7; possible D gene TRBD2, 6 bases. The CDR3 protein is CASSPGGLNVYEQYF. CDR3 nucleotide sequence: TGCGCCAGCAGCCCCGGAGGGCTTAACGTCTACGAGCAGTACTTC.